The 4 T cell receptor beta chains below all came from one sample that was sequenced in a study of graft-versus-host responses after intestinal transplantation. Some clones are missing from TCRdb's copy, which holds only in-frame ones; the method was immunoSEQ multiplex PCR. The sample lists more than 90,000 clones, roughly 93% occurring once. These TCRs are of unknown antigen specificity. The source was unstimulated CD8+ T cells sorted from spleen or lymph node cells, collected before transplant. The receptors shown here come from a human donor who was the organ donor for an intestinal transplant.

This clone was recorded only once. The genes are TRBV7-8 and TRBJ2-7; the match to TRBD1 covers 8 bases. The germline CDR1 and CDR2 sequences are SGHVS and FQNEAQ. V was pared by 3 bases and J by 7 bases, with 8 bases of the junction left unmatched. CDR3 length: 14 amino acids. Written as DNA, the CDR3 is TGTGCCAGCAGCTTGTATCAGGGGGCGGAGGAGCAGTACTTC. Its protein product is CASSLYQGAEEQYF.

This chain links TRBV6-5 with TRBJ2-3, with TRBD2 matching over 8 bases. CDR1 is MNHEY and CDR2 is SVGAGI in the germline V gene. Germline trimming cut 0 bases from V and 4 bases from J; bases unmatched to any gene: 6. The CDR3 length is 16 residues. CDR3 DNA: TGTGCCAGCAGTTACTCCCTAAGAGCGGGAGCAGATACGCAGTATTTT. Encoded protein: CASSYSLRAGADTQYF.

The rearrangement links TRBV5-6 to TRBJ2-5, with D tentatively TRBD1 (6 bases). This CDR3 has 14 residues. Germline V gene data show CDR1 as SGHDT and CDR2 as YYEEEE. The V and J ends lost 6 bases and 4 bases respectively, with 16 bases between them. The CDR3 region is CASTSSGDLETQYF. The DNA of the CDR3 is TGTGCCAGCACCAGTTCAGGGGATTTAGAGACCCAGTACTTC.

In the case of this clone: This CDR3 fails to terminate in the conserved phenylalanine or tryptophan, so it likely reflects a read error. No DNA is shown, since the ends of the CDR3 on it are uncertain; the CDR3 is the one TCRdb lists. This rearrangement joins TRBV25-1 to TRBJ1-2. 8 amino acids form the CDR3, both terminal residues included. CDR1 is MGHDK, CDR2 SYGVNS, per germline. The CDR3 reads CASSDRYR.